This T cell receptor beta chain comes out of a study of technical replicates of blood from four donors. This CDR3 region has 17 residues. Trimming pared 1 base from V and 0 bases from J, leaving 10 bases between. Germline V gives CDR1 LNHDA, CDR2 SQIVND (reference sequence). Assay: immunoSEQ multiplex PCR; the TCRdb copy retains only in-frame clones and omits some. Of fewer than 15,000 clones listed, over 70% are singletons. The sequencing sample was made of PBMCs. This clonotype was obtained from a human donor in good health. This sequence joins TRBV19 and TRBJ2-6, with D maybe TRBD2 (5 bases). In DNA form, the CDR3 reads TGTGCCAGTAGTATAGGGAGAAGCGGCTCTGGGGCCAACGTCCTGACTTTC. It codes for CASSIGRSGSGANVLTF.